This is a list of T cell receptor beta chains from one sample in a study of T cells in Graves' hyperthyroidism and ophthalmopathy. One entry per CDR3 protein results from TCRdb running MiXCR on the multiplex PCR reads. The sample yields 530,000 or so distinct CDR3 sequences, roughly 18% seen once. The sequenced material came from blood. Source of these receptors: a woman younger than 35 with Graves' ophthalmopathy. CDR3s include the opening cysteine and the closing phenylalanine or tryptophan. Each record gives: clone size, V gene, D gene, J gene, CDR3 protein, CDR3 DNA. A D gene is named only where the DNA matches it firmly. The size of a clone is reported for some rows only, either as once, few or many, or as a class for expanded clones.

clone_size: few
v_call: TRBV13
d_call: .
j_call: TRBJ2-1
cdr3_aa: CASSAGGSSETNEQFF
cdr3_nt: TGTGCCAGCAGCGCCGGCGGGTCCAGCGAGACTAATGAGCAGTTCTTC

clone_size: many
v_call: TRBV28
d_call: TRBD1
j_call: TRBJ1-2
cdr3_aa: CASRVTGQGENYGYTF
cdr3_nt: TGTGCCAGCAGGGTCACCGGACAGGGAGAGAACTATGGCTACACCTTC

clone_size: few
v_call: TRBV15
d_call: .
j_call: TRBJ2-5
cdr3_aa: CATSRGGRGGETQYF
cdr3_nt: TGTGCCACCAGCAGAGGTGGCAGGGGAGGAGAGACCCAGTACTTC

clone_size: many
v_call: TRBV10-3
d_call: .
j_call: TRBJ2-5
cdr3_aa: CAISPFVGNQETQYF
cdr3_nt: TGTGCCATCAGTCCCTTTGTAGGGAACCAAGAGACCCAGTACTTC

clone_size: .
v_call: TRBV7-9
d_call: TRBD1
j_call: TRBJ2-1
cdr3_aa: CASSLVGGTGGKSYNEQFF
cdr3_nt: TGTGCCAGCAGCTTAGTGGGGGGGACAGGGGGCAAGTCCTACAATGAGCAGTTCTTC

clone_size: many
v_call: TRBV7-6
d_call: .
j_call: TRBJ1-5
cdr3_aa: CASSAGRGGSEVNQPQHF
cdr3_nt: TGTGCCAGCAGCGCCGGGAGGGGTGGCAGTGAGGTCAATCAGCCCCAGCATTTT

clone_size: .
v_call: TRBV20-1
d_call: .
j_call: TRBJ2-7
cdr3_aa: CSARERPSYSYEQYF
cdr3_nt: TGCAGTGCTAGAGAGAGGCCCAGCTACTCCTACGAGCAGTACTTC

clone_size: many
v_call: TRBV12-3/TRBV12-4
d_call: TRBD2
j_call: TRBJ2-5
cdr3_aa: CASSGGEETQYF
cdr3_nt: TGTGCCAGTTCGGGGGGGGAGGAGACCCAGTACTTC

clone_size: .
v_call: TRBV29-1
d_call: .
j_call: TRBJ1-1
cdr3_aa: CSVVLPSGTEAFF
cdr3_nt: TGCAGCGTTGTTCTGCCCAGCGGCACTGAAGCTTTCTTT

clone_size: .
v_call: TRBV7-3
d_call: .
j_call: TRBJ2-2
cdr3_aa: CASSQDGGRGGELFF
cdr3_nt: TGTGCCAGCAGCCAAGACGGGGGGCGGGGCGGGGAGCTGTTTTTT

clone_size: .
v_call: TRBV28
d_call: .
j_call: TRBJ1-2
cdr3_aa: CASTSGAYGYTF
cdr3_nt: TGTGCCAGCACTTCCGGGGCCTATGGCTACACCTTC

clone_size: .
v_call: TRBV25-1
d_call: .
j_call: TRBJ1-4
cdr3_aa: CASSEQSTNEKLFF
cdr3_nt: TGTGCCAGCAGTGAACAGTCAACTAATGAAAAACTGTTTTTT

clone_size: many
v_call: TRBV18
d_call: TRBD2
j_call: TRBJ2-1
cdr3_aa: CASSPLGLASYNEQFF
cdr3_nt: TGTGCCAGCTCACCGCTCGGACTAGCCTCCTACAATGAGCAGTTCTTC

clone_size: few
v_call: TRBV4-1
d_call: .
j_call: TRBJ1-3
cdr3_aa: CASSQDWALRGTIYF
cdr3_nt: TGCGCCAGCAGCCAAGATTGGGCTTTGAGGGGCACCATATATTTT

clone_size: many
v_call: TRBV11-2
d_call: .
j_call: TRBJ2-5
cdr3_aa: CASSLSARVAETQYF
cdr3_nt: TGTGCCAGCAGCTTATCGGCGAGGGTTGCAGAGACCCAGTACTTC

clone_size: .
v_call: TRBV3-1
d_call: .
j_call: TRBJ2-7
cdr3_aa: CASSQGGATLQYF
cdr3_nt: TGTGCCAGCAGCCAAGGGGGGGCTACACTGCAGTACTTC

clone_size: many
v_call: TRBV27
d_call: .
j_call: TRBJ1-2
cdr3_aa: CASTRIGSPNYGYTF
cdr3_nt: TGTGCCAGTACCCGGATAGGGAGCCCTAACTATGGCTACACCTTC

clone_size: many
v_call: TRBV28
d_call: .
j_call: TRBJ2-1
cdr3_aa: CASSPPSYNEQFF
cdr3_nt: TGTGCCAGCAGTCCGCCCTCCTACAATGAGCAGTTCTTC

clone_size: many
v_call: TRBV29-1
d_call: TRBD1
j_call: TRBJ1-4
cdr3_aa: CSVGYRGGEKLFF
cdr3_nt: TGCAGCGTGGGTTACAGGGGAGGCGAAAAACTGTTTTTT

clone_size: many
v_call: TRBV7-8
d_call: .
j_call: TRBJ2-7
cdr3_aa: CASSLPRDSGSYEQYF
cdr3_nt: TGTGCCAGCAGCTTACCTCGGGATAGCGGTTCCTACGAGCAGTACTTC

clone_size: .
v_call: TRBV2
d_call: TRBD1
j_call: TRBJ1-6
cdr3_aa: CASRGGAGGSSPLHF
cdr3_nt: TGTGCCAGCAGGGGGGGCGCAGGGGGCTCTTCACCCCTCCACTTT

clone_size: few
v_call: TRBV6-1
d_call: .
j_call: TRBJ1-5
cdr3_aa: CASSGRREHQPQHF
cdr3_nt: TGTGCCAGCAGTGGTCGCAGGGAACATCAGCCCCAGCATTTT

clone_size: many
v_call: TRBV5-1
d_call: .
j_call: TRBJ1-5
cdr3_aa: CASSSGPSNQPQHF
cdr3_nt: TGCGCCAGCAGCTCAGGACCGAGCAATCAGCCCCAGCATTTT

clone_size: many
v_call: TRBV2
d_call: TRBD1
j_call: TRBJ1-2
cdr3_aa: CASRRGTGSNYGYTF
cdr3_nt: TGTGCCAGCAGACGTGGGACAGGATCAAACTATGGCTACACCTTC

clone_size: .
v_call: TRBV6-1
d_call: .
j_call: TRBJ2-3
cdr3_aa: CASSGTGRNTDTQYF
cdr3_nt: TGTGCCAGCAGCGGTACAGGGAGAAACACAGATACGCAGTATTTT

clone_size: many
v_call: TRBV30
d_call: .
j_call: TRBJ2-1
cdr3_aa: CAWDVSRDYNEQFF
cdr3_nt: TGTGCCTGGGATGTTAGCAGGGACTACAATGAGCAGTTCTTC

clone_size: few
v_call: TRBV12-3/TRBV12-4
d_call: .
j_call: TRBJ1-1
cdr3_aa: CASSLLGGAFF
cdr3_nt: TGTGCCAGCAGTTTGTTGGGGGGAGCTTTCTTT

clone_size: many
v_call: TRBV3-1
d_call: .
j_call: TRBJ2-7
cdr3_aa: CASRLGPSYEQYF
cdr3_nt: TGTGCCAGCAGGCTGGGCCCATCCTACGAGCAGTACTTC

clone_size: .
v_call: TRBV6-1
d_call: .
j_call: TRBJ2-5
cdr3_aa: CASSKRGQETQYF
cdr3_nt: TGTGCCAGCAGTAAACGGGGCCAAGAGACCCAGTACTTC

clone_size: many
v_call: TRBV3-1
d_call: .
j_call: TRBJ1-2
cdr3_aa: CASSQDLEGVGYGYTF
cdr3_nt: TGTGCCAGCAGCCAAGATCTAGAGGGGGTAGGCTATGGCTACACCTTC

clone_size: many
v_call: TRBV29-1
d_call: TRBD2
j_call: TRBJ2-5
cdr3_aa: CSVEEGLAGGIRRETQYF
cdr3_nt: TGCAGCGTTGAAGAAGGGCTAGCGGGAGGGATACGAAGGGAGACCCAGTACTTC

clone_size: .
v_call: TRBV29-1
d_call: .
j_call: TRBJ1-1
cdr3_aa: CSVVLQGAEAFF
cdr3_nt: TGCAGCGTTGTACTACAGGGAGCTGAAGCTTTCTTT

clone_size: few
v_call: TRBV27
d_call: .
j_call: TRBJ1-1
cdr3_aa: CASSLSVDSNLPEAFF
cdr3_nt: TGTGCCAGCAGTTTATCGGTCGACAGCAACCTTCCTGAAGCTTTCTTT

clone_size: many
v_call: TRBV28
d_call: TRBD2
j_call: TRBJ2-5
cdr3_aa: CASSFVREDQETQYF
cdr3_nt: TGTGCCAGCAGTTTTGTGCGGGAGGACCAAGAGACCCAGTACTTC

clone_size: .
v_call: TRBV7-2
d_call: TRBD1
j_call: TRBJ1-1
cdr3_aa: CASSSAGTVNTEAFF
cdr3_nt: TGTGCCAGCAGCTCGGCCGGGACAGTGAACACTGAAGCTTTCTTT

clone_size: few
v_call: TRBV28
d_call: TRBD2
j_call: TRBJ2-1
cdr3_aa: CASRGGGGDEQFF
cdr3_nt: TGTGCCAGCAGGGGGGGGGGAGGCGATGAGCAGTTCTTC

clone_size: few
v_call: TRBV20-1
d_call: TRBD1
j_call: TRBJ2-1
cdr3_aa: CSARLRDRGSYNEQFF
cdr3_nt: TGCAGTGCTAGACTCCGGGACAGGGGTTCCTACAATGAGCAGTTCTTC

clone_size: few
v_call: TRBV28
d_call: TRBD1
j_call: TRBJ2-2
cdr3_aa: CATTGGTNTGELFF
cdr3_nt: TGTGCCACTACAGGGGGGACGAACACCGGGGAGCTGTTTTTT

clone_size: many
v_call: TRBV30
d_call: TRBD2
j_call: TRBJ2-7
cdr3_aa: CAWRIAGSSYEQYF
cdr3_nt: TGTGCCTGGAGAATAGCGGGAAGCTCCTACGAGCAGTACTTC

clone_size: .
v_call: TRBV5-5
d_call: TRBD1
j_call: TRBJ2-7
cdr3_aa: CASSYHSGTGGLEQYF
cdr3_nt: TGTGCCAGCAGCTACCATTCCGGGACAGGGGGCCTCGAGCAGTACTTC

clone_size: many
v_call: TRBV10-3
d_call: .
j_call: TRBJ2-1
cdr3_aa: CAISERAPEGQRNEQFF
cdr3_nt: TGTGCCATCAGTGAGCGGGCACCGGAGGGTCAGCGAAATGAGCAGTTCTTC

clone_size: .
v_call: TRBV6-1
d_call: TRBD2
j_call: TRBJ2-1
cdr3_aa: CASTDGGGAWEQFF
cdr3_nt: TGTGCCAGCACAGACGGGGGGGGGGCCTGGGAGCAGTTCTTC

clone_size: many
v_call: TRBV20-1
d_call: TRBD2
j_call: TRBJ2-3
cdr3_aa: CSARGGSGTDTQYF
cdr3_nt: TGCAGTGCTAGAGGCGGGAGTGGCACAGATACGCAGTATTTT